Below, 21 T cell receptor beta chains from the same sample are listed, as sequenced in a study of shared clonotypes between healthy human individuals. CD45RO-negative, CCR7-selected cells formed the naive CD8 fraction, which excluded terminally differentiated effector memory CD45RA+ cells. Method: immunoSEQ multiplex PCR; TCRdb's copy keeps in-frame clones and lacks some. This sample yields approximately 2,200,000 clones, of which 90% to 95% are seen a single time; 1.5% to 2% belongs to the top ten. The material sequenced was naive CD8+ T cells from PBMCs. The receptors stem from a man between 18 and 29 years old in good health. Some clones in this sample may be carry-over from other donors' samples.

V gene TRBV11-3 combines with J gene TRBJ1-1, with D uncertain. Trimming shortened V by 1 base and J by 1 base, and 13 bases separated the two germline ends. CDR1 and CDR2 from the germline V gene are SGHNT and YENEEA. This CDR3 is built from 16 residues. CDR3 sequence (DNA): TGTGCCAGCAGCTTAGGGGGAGTTGGTGGGAACACTGAAGCTTTCTTT. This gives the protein CASSLGGVGGNTEAFF.

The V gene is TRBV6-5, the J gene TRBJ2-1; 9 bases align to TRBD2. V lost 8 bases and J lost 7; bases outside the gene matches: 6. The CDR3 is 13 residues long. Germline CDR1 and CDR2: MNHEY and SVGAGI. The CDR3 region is CASVGSGRNEQFF. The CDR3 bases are TGTGCCAGCGTTGGTAGCGGGAGAAATGAGCAGTTCTTC.

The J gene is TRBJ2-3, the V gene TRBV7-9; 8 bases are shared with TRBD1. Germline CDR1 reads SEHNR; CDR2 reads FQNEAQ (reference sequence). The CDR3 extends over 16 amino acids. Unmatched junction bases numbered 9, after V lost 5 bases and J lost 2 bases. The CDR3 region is CASSPYQGANTDTQYF. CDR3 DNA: TGTGCCAGCAGCCCCTACCAGGGGGCGAACACAGATACGCAGTATTTT.

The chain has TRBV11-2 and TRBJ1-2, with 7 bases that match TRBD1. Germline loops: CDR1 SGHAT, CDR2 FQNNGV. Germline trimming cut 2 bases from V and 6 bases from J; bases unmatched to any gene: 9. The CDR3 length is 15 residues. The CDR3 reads CASSLRFPGTDGYTF. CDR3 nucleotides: TGTGCCAGCAGCTTACGGTTCCCCGGGACAGATGGCTACACCTTC.

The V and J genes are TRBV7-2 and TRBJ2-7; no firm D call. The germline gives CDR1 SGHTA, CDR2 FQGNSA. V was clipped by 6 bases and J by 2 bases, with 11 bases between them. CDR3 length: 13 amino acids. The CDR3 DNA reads TGTGCCAGCAGTAGGACGGATACCTACGAGCAGTACTTC. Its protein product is CASSRTDTYEQYF.

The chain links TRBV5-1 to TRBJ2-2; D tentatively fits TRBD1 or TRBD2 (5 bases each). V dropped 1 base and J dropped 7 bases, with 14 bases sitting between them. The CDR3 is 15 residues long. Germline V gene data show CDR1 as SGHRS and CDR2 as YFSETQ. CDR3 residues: CASSLYRDQGGELFF. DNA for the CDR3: TGCGCCAGCAGCTTGTACCGGGACCAGGGCGGGGAGCTGTTTTTT.

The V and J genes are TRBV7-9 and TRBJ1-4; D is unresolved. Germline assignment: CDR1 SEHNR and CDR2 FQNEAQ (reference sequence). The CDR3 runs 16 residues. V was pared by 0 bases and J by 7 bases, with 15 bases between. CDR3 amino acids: CASSLAVGLVTEKLFF. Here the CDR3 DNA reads TGTGCCAGCAGCTTAGCGGTGGGATTAGTTACTGAAAAACTGTTTTTT.

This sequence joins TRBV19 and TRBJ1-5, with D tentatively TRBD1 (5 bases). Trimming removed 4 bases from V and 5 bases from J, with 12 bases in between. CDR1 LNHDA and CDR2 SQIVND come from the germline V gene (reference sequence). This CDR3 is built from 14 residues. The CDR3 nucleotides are TGTGCCAGTAGTACCCCCCCACAGGATCAGCCCCAGCATTTT. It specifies CASSTPPQDQPQHF.

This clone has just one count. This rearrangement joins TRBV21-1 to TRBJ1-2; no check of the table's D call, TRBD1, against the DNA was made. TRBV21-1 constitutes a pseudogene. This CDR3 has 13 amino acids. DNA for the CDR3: TGTGCCAGCAGTCGACAGAGAACTTATGGCTACACCTTC. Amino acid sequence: CASSRQRTYGYTF.

CDR3 bases: TGTGCCAGCAGCCTCGCCGGTTACAGAAAAACCTCCTACGAGCAGTACTTC. As protein: CASSLAGYRKTSYEQYF. The chain recombines TRBV11-2 with TRBJ2-7; D call uncertain. The length of the CDR3 is 17 residues. V lost 5 bases, J lost 0 bases, and 20 bases lay in between. Germline V gene data show CDR1 as SGHAT and CDR2 as FQNNGV. Based on the CDR3 plus reference TRBV11-2 and TRBJ2-7, the full variable domain is EAGVAQSPRYKIIEKRQSVAFWCNPISGHATLYWYQQILGQGPKLLIQFQNNGVVDDSQLPKDRFSAERLKGVDSTLKIQPAKLEDSAVYLCASSLAGYRKTSYEQYFGPGTRLTVT.

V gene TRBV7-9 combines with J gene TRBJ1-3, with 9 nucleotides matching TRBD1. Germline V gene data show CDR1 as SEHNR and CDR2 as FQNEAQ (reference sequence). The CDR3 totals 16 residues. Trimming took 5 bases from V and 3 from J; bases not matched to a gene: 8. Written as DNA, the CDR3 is TGTGCCAGCAGCGGCCACAGGGGGCGTATTGGAAACACCATATATTTT. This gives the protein CASSGHRGRIGNTIYF.

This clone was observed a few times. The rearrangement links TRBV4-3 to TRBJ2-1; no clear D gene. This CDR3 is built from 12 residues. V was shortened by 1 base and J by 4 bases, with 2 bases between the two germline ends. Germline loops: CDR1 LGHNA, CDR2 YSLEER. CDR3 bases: TGCGCCAGCAGCCAAGGGTACAATGAGCAGTTCTTC. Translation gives CASSQGYNEQFF.

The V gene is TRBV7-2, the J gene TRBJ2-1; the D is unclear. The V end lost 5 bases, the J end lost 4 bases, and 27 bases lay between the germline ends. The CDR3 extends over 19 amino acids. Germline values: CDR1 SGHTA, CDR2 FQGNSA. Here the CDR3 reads CASSLLMGALTPGYNEQFF. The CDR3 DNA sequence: TGTGCCAGCAGCCTCTTAATGGGTGCACTCACACCGGGTTACAATGAGCAGTTCTTC.

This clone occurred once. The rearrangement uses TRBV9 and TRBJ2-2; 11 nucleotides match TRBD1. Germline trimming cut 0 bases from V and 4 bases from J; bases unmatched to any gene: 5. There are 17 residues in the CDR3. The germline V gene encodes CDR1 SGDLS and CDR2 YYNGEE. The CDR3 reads CASSVDSGTGGTGELFF. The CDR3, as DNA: TGTGCCAGCAGCGTAGACAGTGGGACAGGGGGCACCGGGGAGCTGTTTTTT.

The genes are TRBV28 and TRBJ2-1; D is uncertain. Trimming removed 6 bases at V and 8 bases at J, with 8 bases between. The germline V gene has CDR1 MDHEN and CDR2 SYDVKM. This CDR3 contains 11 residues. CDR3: CASSTIDEQFF. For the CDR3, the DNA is TGTGCCAGCAGCACCATCGATGAGCAGTTCTTC.

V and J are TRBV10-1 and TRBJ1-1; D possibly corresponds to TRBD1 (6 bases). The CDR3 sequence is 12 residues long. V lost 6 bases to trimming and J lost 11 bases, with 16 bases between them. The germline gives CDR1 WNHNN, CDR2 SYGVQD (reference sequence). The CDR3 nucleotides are TGCGCCAGCAGCGAAAGGGGGGGCCGGGCTTTCTTT. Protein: CASSERGGRAFF.

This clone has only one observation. This CDR3 reads CASKKEGLAGRYEQYF. CDR3 DNA: TGTGCCAGCAAGAAAGAGGGACTAGCGGGAAGGTACGAGCAGTACTTC. The chain employs TRBV2 and TRBJ2-7; 13 bases agree with TRBD2. CDR3 length equals 16 residues. With V trimmed by 7 bases and J by 4 bases, 10 bases remained unmatched. Germline CDR1 SNHLY, CDR2 FYNNEI. Complete variable domain (other parts from reference TRBV2 and TRBJ2-7): EPEVTQTPSHQVTQMGQEVILRCVPISNHLYFYWYRQILGQKVEFLVSFYNNEISEKSEIFDDQFSVERPDGSNFTLKIRSTKLEDSAMYFCASKKEGLAGRYEQYFGPGTRLTVT.

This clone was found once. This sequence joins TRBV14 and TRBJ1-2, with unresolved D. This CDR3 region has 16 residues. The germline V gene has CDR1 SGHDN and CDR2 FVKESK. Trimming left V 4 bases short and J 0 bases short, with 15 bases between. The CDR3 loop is CASSPLLSGPNYGYTF. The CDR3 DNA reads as TGTGCCAGCAGCCCGCTACTGTCGGGCCCTAACTATGGCTACACCTTC.

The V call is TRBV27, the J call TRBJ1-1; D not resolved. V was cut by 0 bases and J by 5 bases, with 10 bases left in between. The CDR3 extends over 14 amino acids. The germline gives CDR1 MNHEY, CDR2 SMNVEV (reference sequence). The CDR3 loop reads CASSLSAGWTEAFF. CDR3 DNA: TGTGCCAGCAGTTTATCTGCGGGGTGGACTGAAGCTTTCTTT.

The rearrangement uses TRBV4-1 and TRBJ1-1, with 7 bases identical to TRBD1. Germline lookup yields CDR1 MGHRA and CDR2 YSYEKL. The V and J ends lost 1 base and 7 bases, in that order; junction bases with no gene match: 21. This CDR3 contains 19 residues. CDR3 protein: CASSQAHLRGGPPPYEAFF. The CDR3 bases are TGCGCCAGCAGCCAAGCCCACCTCAGGGGGGGGCCACCCCCCTATGAAGCTTTCTTT.

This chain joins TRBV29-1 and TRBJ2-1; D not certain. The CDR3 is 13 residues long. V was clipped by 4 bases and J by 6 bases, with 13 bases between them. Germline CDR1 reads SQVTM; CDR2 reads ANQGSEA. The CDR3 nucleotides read TGCAGCGTTGCCTCACTTGCGATCAATGAGCAGTTCTTC. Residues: CSVASLAINEQFF.